These 24 T cell receptor beta chains came from one sample sequenced in a study of cytomegalovirus exposure and HLA in healthy donors. With 60 Vbeta and 13 Jbeta primers, the PCR was carried out. Only in-frame clones appear in the TCRdb table, and some are missing; sequencing was by immunoSEQ multiplex PCR. The data show 100,000 or so clones, roughly 71% seen once. Sequencing used PBMCs. The receptors originated from a man in his fifties or sixties in good health and CMV-seronegative.

This clone was seen more than once but under ten times. This chain connects TRBV21-1 to TRBJ2-7; the DNA was not compared with TRBD1, the D call given in the table. TRBV21-1 is flagged as a pseudogene. The CDR3 sequence is 15 residues long. DNA for the CDR3: TGTGCCAGCAGTACCCCGCGGGACAGGCCCTACGAGCAGTACTTC. This encodes CASSTPRDRPYEQYF.

This clone appeared a few times. The V gene is TRBV11-2, the J gene TRBJ1-3; 8 positions agree with TRBD1. After removal of 6 bases from V and 2 bases from J, the junction contained 9 bases not matched to a gene. The CDR3 runs to 16 residues. Germline CDR1 reads SGHAT; CDR2 reads FQNNGV. CDR3 protein: CASRPIRGLTGNTIYF. In DNA form, the CDR3 reads TGTGCCAGCAGACCAATCAGGGGGCTCACTGGAAACACCATATATTTT.

This CDR3 is CASSLDPRGSTGELFF. Written as DNA, the CDR3 is TGCGCCAGCAGCTTGGACCCGCGGGGGAGCACCGGGGAGCTGTTTTTT. The chain uses TRBV5-1 and TRBJ2-2; 7 bases map to TRBD2. The CDR3 sequence is 16 residues long. The germline V gene has CDR1 SGHRS and CDR2 YFSETQ. V lost 0 bases and J lost 4; bases outside the gene matches: 6.

The genes are TRBV30 and TRBJ1-1; 9 bases agree with TRBD1. The germline V gene encodes CDR1 GTSNPN and CDR2 SVGIG (reference sequence). This CDR3 contains 15 residues. Trimming removed 2 bases from V and 1 base from J; junction bases left unmatched: 5. The CDR3 nucleotides read TGTGCCTGGAGTTCCGGGGGACAGGGGAACACTGAAGCTTTCTTT. Translating it yields CAWSSGGQGNTEAFF.

J is TRBJ2-4 and V is TRBV30, with 10 nucleotides matching TRBD2. Germline-derived CDR1 and CDR2 are GTSNPN and SVGIG (reference sequence). V was pared by 2 bases and J by 2 bases, with 12 bases of the junction left unmatched. The CDR3 sequence is 18 residues long. CDR3 loop: CAWSNWSSGRISKNIQYF. The CDR3 DNA reads as TGTGCCTGGAGTAATTGGAGTAGCGGGAGGATCTCCAAAAACATTCAGTACTTC. The full variable domain, rest sourced from reference TRBV30 and TRBJ2-4, is SQTIHQWPATLVQPVGSPLSLECTVEGTSNPNLYWYRQAAGRGLQLLFYSVGIGQISSEVPQNLSASRPQDRQFILSSKKLLLSDSGFYLCAWSNWSSGRISKNIQYFGAGTRLSVL.

The chain combines TRBV5-8 with TRBJ2-3, with D maybe TRBD1 (5 bases). V was clipped by 1 base and J by 0 bases, with 9 bases between them. Germline values: CDR1 SGHTS, CDR2 YDEGEE. This CDR3 is 15 amino acids long. CDR3 region: CASSLQGISTDTQYF. CDR3 nucleotides: TGTGCCAGCAGCTTGCAGGGCATTAGCACAGATACGCAGTATTTT.

The V and J genes are TRBV4-3 and TRBJ2-1, with TRBD1 matching over 7 bases. With V trimmed by 1 base and J by 6 bases, 3 bases remained unmatched. Germline-derived CDR1 and CDR2 are LGHNA and YSLEER. CDR3 length equals 14 residues. The DNA of the CDR3 is TGCGCCAGCAGCCAAGGGGACAGTTTCAATGAGCAGTTCTTC. This gives the protein CASSQGDSFNEQFF.

The rearrangement links TRBV7-2 to TRBJ2-1; D might be TRBD1 (5 bases). This CDR3 has 16 residues. Trimming removed 2 bases from V and 0 bases from J, with 11 bases in between. Looked up from germline, CDR1 is SGHTA and CDR2 is FQGNSA. The CDR3 sequence is CASSLNSGFSYNEQFF. CDR3 DNA sequence: TGTGCCAGCAGCTTAAATTCAGGGTTCTCCTACAATGAGCAGTTCTTC.

This chain joins TRBV27 and TRBJ2-2; 8 positions agree with TRBD2. V was clipped by 2 bases and J by 0 bases; unmatched bases: 2. Per the germline V gene, CDR1 is MNHEY and CDR2 is SMNVEV (reference sequence). The CDR3 has 16 amino acids. The DNA of the CDR3 is TGTGCCAGCAGTTTACGGGGGGGGTCGAACACCGGGGAGCTGTTTTTT. Translated, it gives CASSLRGGSNTGELFF.

This chain connects TRBV28 to TRBJ1-6; D ambiguous. The CDR3 totals 16 residues. From germline, CDR1 is MDHEN and CDR2 SYDVKM. Trimming left V 3 bases short and J 0 bases short, with 9 bases between. As DNA, the CDR3 is TGTGCCAGCAGTTTTACAGATTCCTCCTATAATTCACCCCTCCACTTT. It translates to CASSFTDSSYNSPLHF.

The V call is TRBV27, the J call TRBJ1-2, with a possible D match to TRBD1 (6 bases). Germline CDR1 MNHEY, CDR2 SMNVEV (reference sequence). This CDR3 has 16 residues. The V end lost 6 bases, the J end lost 6 bases, and 23 bases lay between the germline ends. The CDR3 loop reads CASSIGGKEFSHGYTF. The CDR3 DNA sequence: TGTGCCAGCAGCATAGGGGGTAAAGAGTTTTCTCATGGCTACACCTTC.

This chain uses TRBV27 with TRBJ1-2, with D possibly matching TRBD1 (6 bases). CDR3 length: 13 amino acids. Germline CDR1 and CDR2: MNHEY and SMNVEV (reference sequence). V lost 6 bases and J 3 bases, leaving 11 bases between the germline ends. The CDR3 reads CASSYRAHYGYTF. In DNA, the CDR3 is TGTGCCAGCAGCTACAGGGCCCACTATGGCTACACCTTC.

This clone occurred a few times. The rearrangement joins TRBV10-1 to TRBJ1-1; TRBD1 aligns across 10 bases. The CDR3 length is 15 residues. V shed 0 bases, J shed 4 bases, and the junction held 2 bases outside the gene matches. CDR1 and CDR2 (germline): WNHNN, SYGVQD (reference sequence). Here the CDR3 reads CASSESGTGVTEAFF. The DNA for the CDR3 is TGCGCCAGCAGTGAGTCCGGGACAGGGGTCACTGAAGCTTTCTTT.

The chain joins TRBV28 to TRBJ1-5; unclear D gene. Germline CDR1 is MDHEN and CDR2 is SYDVKM. The CDR3 is 15 residues long. Trimming left V 2 bases short and J 6 bases short, with 14 bases between. The CDR3, as DNA: TGTGCCAGCAGTTTACCCCTCCTGCAGGTTCAGCCCCAGCATTTT. Residues: CASSLPLLQVQPQHF.

The V gene is TRBV28, the J gene TRBJ1-5; tentatively, D is TRBD1 (5 bases). CDR1 and CDR2 (germline): MDHEN, SYDVKM. The length of the CDR3 is 16 residues. V gave up 2 bases and J gave up 2 bases, with 13 bases separating them. The CDR3 DNA follows: TGTGCCAGCAGTTTAGGGGCCGTGGATGGCAATCAGCCCCAGCATTTT. It specifies CASSLGAVDGNQPQHF.

The chain links TRBV9 to TRBJ1-3; no clear D gene. Per the germline V gene, CDR1 is SGDLS and CDR2 is YYNGEE. Trimming removed 4 bases at V and 0 bases at J, with 8 bases between. The CDR3 covers 14 residues. The CDR3 loop reads CASSPPGSGNTIYF. The CDR3 nucleotides read TGTGCCAGCAGCCCTCCCGGCTCTGGAAACACCATATATTTT.

This clone showed up just a few times. The rearrangement uses TRBV13 and TRBJ2-3; perhaps TRBD2 as D (6 bases). V shed 5 bases and J shed 1 base, with 13 bases lying between them. The CDR3 runs to 15 residues. Per the germline V gene, CDR1 is PRHDT and CDR2 is FYEKMQ (reference sequence). The CDR3, as DNA: TGTGCCAGCAGCCCGGGACTTCCCGGCACAGATACGCAGTATTTT. Protein: CASSPGLPGTDTQYF.

This clone was recorded a few times. The chain couples TRBV6-1 to TRBJ2-7; tentatively, D is TRBD1 (5 bases). CDR1 MNHNS and CDR2 SASEGT come from the germline V gene. Trimming shortened V by 4 bases and J by 3 bases, and 13 bases separated the two germline ends. The CDR3 is 14 amino acids. The CDR3 DNA sequence: TGTGCCAGCAGTGTGGGGCCGACCCGCTACGAGCAGTACTTC. This encodes CASSVGPTRYEQYF.

This clone was counted between two and nine times. The chain combines TRBV7-6 with TRBJ2-3; D call uncertain. Trimming stripped 6 bases from V and 0 bases from J, with 7 bases between. This CDR3 is 13 amino acids long. Germline CDR1 SGHVS, CDR2 FNYEAQ. CDR3 sequence: CASSSFSTDTQYF. CDR3 sequence (DNA): TGTGCCAGCAGTTCCTTCAGCACAGATACGCAGTATTTT.

The rearrangement uses TRBV11-1 and TRBJ1-1; TRBD1 agrees at 8 bases. Losses at the gene ends were 4 bases for V and 4 bases for J; bases not matched to a gene: 11. Germline V lookup: CDR1 SGHAT, CDR2 FQDESV (reference sequence). The CDR3 spans 16 residues. CDR3 nucleotide sequence: TGTGCCAGCAGCTCTTGGGGGGGACAGGAGAGCACTGAAGCTTTCTTT. It translates to CASSSWGGQESTEAFF.

The rearrangement uses TRBV5-4 and TRBJ2-1; D might be TRBD1 (5 bases). CDR3 length: 15 residues. The ends were cut back, 3 bases at V and 3 bases at J, with 13 bases in the middle. CDR1 and CDR2 from the germline V gene are SGHNT and YYREEE (reference sequence). DNA of the CDR3: TGTGCCAGCAGCTCAATAGGACAAAACTACAATGAGCAGTTCTTC. Protein: CASSSIGQNYNEQFF. The variable domain in full, with the rest retrieved from reference TRBV5-4 and TRBJ2-1, is ETGVTQSPTHLIKTRGQQVTLRCSSQSGHNTVSWYQQALGQGPQFIFQYYREEENGRGNFPPRFSGLQFPNYSSELNVNALELDDSALYLCASSSIGQNYNEQFFGPGTRLTVL.

V is TRBV19 and J is TRBJ2-7, with 7 bases fitting TRBD1. CDR3 size: 14 residues. Looked up from germline, CDR1 is LNHDA and CDR2 is SQIVND (reference sequence). V dropped 2 bases and J dropped 2; count of bases not matched to a gene: 3. CDR3 in amino acids: CASSIKDRTYEQYF. The CDR3 coding sequence is TGTGCCAGTAGTATAAAGGACAGGACCTACGAGCAGTACTTC.

The chain combines TRBV5-4 with TRBJ2-5; tentatively, D is TRBD2 (7 bases). The CDR3 loop spans 17 amino acids. V gave up 4 bases and J gave up 5 bases, with 24 bases separating them. The germline CDR1 and CDR2 sequences are SGHNT and YYREEE (reference sequence). The CDR3 nucleotides read TGTGCCAGCAGCCCATCCATAGCCGGGGGGCCAGGGGAGACCCAGTACTTC. This translates into CASSPSIAGGPGETQYF.

Notes on this clone: This likely comes from a read error, as the CDR3 has no conserved phenylalanine or tryptophan at its end. Because the CDR3's place on the DNA is in doubt, the DNA is left out and the CDR3 is given as listed by TCRdb. The CDR3 sequence: CASSTQVPH. V usage is TRBV21-1 and J usage is TRBJ2-7; the D call in the table, TRBD1, was not verified against the DNA. TRBV21-1 is flagged as a pseudogene. The CDR3 is 9 residues long, ends included.